The source of this T cell receptor (beta chain) is a study of T cells in Graves' hyperthyroidism and ophthalmopathy. The germline V gene encodes CDR1 MGHDK and CDR2 SYGVNS. The CDR3 loop spans 15 amino acids. The germline V and J ends were trimmed by 5 bases and 2 bases, with 16 bases remaining between them. Amplification targeted TCR beta CDR3 regions from RNA transcripts. First-round RT-PCR with HTBI primers amplified the TCR CDR3 region. One entry per CDR3 protein, called by TCRdb with MiXCR from the multiplex PCR reads. Of approximately 870,000 distinct CDR3 sequences in the sample, roughly 40% were seen once.

This clonotype originated in a man younger than 35 with Graves' hyperthyroidism. The V gene is TRBV25-1, the J gene TRBJ2-7; the D is unclear. The sequenced sample was blood. DNA for the CDR3: TGTGCCAGCAGTTCATACGTAATGGCGGCCTACGAGCAGTACTTC. It codes for CASSSYVMAAYEQYF.